This T cell receptor beta chain was identified in a study of beta chain features in type 1 diabetes (dated by TCRdb to 2016 to 2018). As for the study more broadly: No differences in mean age, gender distribution, total cell number or subset yield were found between patients and healthy donors. A total of 85 million to 140 million sorted cells were examined across all samples, and the number of cells per subset was strongly correlated with RNA yield. The study compared TCRB repertoires of sorted circulating CD4+ T cell subsets between recently diagnosed type 1 diabetes patients and matched healthy donors. Whereas all 30 or so donors provided naive and central memory subsets, regulatory and stem cell-like memory subsets were isolated from just 8 patients and roughly eight healthy donors. The full study reports these points: The naive, central memory and regulatory TCRB repertoires appeared to resemble one another more closely among patients than among healthy donors. Because the HLA sub-analyses included only small numbers of individuals, any influence of HLA type on TCRB rearrangement was left unresolved. Type 1 diabetes patients showed a moderate but significant shortening of TCRB CDR3 length in all four CD4+ subsets. Shorter templates might be favored by PCR, yet because patient and control samples were amplified and corrected together, any such skew would affect both groups equally. Fewer insertions and more nucleotide deletions at VDJ recombination sites were observed in patients with type 1 diabetes, implying thymic rearrangement abnormalities. Sequencing cDNA rather than genomic DNA could over-represent highly expressing activated cells, although activation and CD3 levels did not differ between groups.

Each donor gave one peripheral blood draw, averaging about 120 mL, which was collected into heparinised tubes. Using a panel that included CD45RO, CCR7, CD25, CD127, CD95 and CD27, naive, central memory, regulatory and stem cell-like memory CD4+ T cells were sorted on a BD FACSAria II. Every sorted population had a purity above 98%. PBMCs were isolated right away by Lymphoprep density gradient centrifugation and were stained directly, without culture. So that batch effects would be minimized, each experiment stained and sorted samples in pairs, pairing one healthy donor with one patient. This clone was seen a few times. Its binding antigen is unknown. The sample holds no much larger clone one base away, and base qualities are not on file. V drops 6 bases and J drops 3 bases, leaving 17 bases in between. Reading the germline V gene gives CDR1 SGHAT and CDR2 FQNNGV. Spanning cysteine to phenylalanine, the CDR3 consists of 15 amino acids. Just CDR3 DNA is preserved here, 45 bases in frame from base 1.

The entire isolated RNA was reverse transcribed using the High Capacity cDNA Reverse Transcription Kit, and thus expressed TCRB transcripts were sequenced. Deep immunoSEQ sequencing was applied to naive, central memory and regulatory T cell samples, giving an average of roughly 3.5 million total reads per sample. After sorted cells were lysed in RLT buffer, RNA was extracted with DNase-treated RNeasy Micro or Mini kits, with the choice depending on cell number. Each cell subset was processed on its own to prevent cross-contamination, while patient and healthy donor samples were processed together. TCRB sequences were amplified from cDNA with the immunoSEQ multiplex PCR, producing 87-bp fragments spanning the CDR3 region. Sequencing of the amplicons was done on the Illumina HiSeq platform. The authors processed their data as follows. Synthetic template baselines were used to correct PCR bias computationally, reads within Hamming distance 2 were collapsed together, and singletons that could not be merged were discarded. Reads were aligned against IMGT so that V, D and J genes, CDR3 length and insertions or deletions at six rearrangement sites could be assigned. Within each subset, clonotype counts were normalized to the number of sorted cells before true diversity and Gini coefficients were calculated with the tcR R package. The overlap coefficient, calculated on TCRB nucleotide sequences, was used to measure repertoire sharing. Out-of-frame TCRB sequences from naive cells were analyzed to stand in for the pre-selection repertoire. TCRdb stores this immuneACCESS table with in-frame sequences only. Part of the clones is absent; in the studies checked, under half of the shortfall reflects unresolved V genes, and no reason is known for the rest. V and J calls and clone size are as listed in that table; D and trimming were resolved from the DNA. The sample table shows some 330,000 clones, and around 13% are seen once. The ten largest clones add up to roughly 0.0097% of the sample.

Sequenced: naive CD4+ T cells from blood. According to the study, the label for this sample's cell subset or site signals: true naive CD4+ T cells. The chain is assembled from TRBV11-2 and TRBJ1-2; confidence is insufficient to name the D gene. The sequence was obtained from a woman between 18 and 29 years old with type 1 diabetes. The nucleotide sequence reads as follows: TGTGCCAGCAGTTACTCCCTTGCGGGTGACTATGGCTACACCTTC. Its translation is CASSYSLAGDYGYTF.